Listed here are 3 T cell receptor beta chains from one sample, sequenced in a study of blood T cell repertoires in COVID-19. Generated by immunoSEQ multiplex PCR, the TCRdb table keeps only in-frame clones and is missing some. The data hold 95,000 or so clones, with approximately 81% observed a single time. The source material was peripheral blood. The receptors derive from an older man with active or convalescent COVID-19.

This clone came up a few times. The genes are TRBV12-3 or TRBV12-4 and TRBJ2-7, with 9 bases that match TRBD1. With V trimmed by 4 bases and J by 6 bases, 4 bases remained unmatched. This CDR3 contains 13 residues. CDR3 sequence reads: CASSWGQGSEQYF. CDR3 nucleotide sequence: TGTGCCAGCAGTTGGGGACAGGGATCCGAGCAGTACTTC.

This chain joins TRBV28 and TRBJ1-2, with a tentative D call TRBD1 (5 bases). The CDR3 is made up of 13 amino acids. Trimming shortened V by 5 bases and J by 14 bases, and 21 bases separated the two germline ends. Looked up from germline, CDR1 is MDHEN and CDR2 is SYDVKM. The CDR3 loop is CASSDPGRGSCTF. The DNA for the CDR3 is TGTGCCAGCAGTGATCCGGGGCGGGGAAGTTGTACCTTC.

The J gene is TRBJ2-1, the V gene TRBV2; the D is unclear. The CDR3 length is 15 residues. Germline CDR1 SNHLY, CDR2 FYNNEI. The V end was cut by 8 bases, the J end by 0 bases, with 14 bases between. The DNA of the CDR3 is TGTGCCAGCGAGGAGTCCCTGAGCTCCTACAATGAGCAGTTCTTC. It translates to CASEESLSSYNEQFF.